This T cell receptor (beta chain) was sequenced during a study of T cells in Graves' hyperthyroidism and ophthalmopathy. Researchers took RNA transcripts and amplified the TCR beta CDR3 regions from them. RT-PCR in the first round (using the HTBI primer set) targeted the TCR CDR3. In TCRdb, the multiplex PCR reads were re-called with MiXCR into one record per CDR3 protein. The repertoire holds over 700,000 distinct CDR3 sequences, with 38% as singletons. The CDR3 spans 13 residues. Germline V gives CDR1 SGHKS, CDR2 YYEKEE (reference sequence). With respect to this clonotype: Its antigen remains unidentified. Mismatch with germline at one junction end may stem from a read error.

Notes on the study in general: Researchers report that a 13 V-J model separated ophthalmopathy from stable hyperthyroidism. Blood also carried most thyroid clonotypes expanded above 0.001.

If no ophthalmopathy progression occurred within 18 months, Graves' hyperthyroidism was stable. Subjects aged 18 to 65 presented with newly diagnosed hyperthyroidism of less than 2 months' duration. The rearrangement links TRBV5-5 to TRBJ1-1; D is ambiguous. Sequencing was done on a sample of blood. This TCR was recovered from a man between 18 and 29 years old with Graves' hyperthyroidism. CDR3 DNA: TGTGTCAGCAGCGAGCCAGGACACACTGAAGCTTTCTTT. This codes for CVSSEPGHTEAFF.